This TCR beta chain was recovered during a study of regulatory T cells in long-lasting Graves disease. Concerning this clonotype: Antigen: not known. An end of the junction differs from the germline gene, which may be a read error.

Study-wide results and caveats: The persistent group shared about 2,600 public clonotypes, more than the roughly 970 shared by new patients.

CDR3 size: 14 residues. Germline loops: CDR1 DFQATT, CDR2 SNEGSKA (reference sequence). iRepertoire HTBI primers and Arm-PCR of CDR3 regions built TCR beta libraries. In TCRdb, the multiplex PCR reads were re-called with MiXCR into one record per CDR3 protein. The data contain more than 450,000 distinct CDR3 sequences, around 16% of them singletons. As to time point: newly diagnosed GD, antithyroid drugs for less than 3 months. PBMCs provided the RNA from which the TCR library was made. The sample also formed part of further work on T cells in Graves' hyperthyroidism and ophthalmopathy. That source notes: First-round RT-PCR of the TCR CDR3 relied on the HTBI primer set. Ophthalmopathy cases were set apart from stable hyperthyroidism by a 13 V-J model.

The source was peripheral blood mononuclear cells (PBMCs), collected at new diagnosis, from a patient treated with antithyroid drugs. This chain joins TRBV20-1 and TRBJ2-3; possible D gene TRBD2, 7 bases. The better agreement between TRBJ2-1 and the DNA end casts doubt on the J call. The origin of this receptor is a man aged 35 to 55 with Graves disease. The CDR3 region is CSAQTSPGANGQFF. CDR3 coding DNA: TGCAGTGCCCAGACTAGCCCAGGGGCGAATGGGCAGTTCTTC.